This T cell receptor beta chain stems from a study of Graves' ophthalmopathy and Graves' hyperthyroidism. Turning to the study itself: Peripheral blood sampling preceded any treatment and occurred at initial diagnosis. The study, taken as a whole, reports: The majority of expanded thyroid clonotypes above 0.001 frequency also occurred in blood.

Looked up from germline, CDR1 is DFQATT and CDR2 is SNEGSKA (reference sequence). Trimming removed 6 bases from V and 4 bases from J; junction bases left unmatched: 11. This CDR3 has 14 amino acids. Points on this clonotype: What it binds is unknown.

Amplification from RNA transcripts yielded the TCR beta CDR3 regions. Following a first-round RT-PCR that used HTBI primers, a second-round multiplex PCR was carried out. TCRdb called the multiplex PCR reads again in MiXCR, with one record for every CDR3 protein. The data show roughly 500,000 distinct CDR3 sequences, around 15% seen once. Sequencing was done on a sample of blood. This receptor was identified in a woman aged 25 to 39 with Graves' ophthalmopathy. This chain connects TRBV20-1 to TRBJ1-1, with 7 bases lining up with TRBD1. CDR3 amino acids: CSATTGRGFTEAFF. DNA of the CDR3: TGCAGTGCGACGACAGGGAGGGGGTTCACTGAAGCTTTCTTT.